Listed here is a single T cell receptor (beta chain). What it recognizes is unknown. V was cut by 0 bases and J by 0 bases, with 12 bases left in between. The length of the CDR3 is 17 residues. Germline CDR1 is KGHSH and CDR2 is LQKENI. The data are from a study of long-term antiretroviral therapy in people with HIV. At the survey level, the v3.0 immunoSEQ assay was run. Only in-frame clones appear in the TCRdb table, and some are missing; sequencing was by immunoSEQ multiplex PCR. Of approximately 24,000 clones listed, roughly 88% are singletons. Findings of the study overall: It was not possible to obtain data on ART adherence, viral resistance or therapy changes. HIV repertoires spanned narrower CDR3 length ranges than controls.

This sequence was found in a man aged 30-40 years with HIV. The specimen comprised unsorted PBMCs, sampled almost 4.6 years after starting antiretroviral therapy. V usage is TRBV18 and J usage is TRBJ1-3; the D is unclear. This CDR3 reads CASSPPFGDPSGNTIYF. CDR3 coding DNA: TGTGCCAGCTCACCACCCTTCGGGGATCCCTCTGGAAACACCATATATTTT.